This is a list of T cell receptor beta chains from one sample in a study of Graves' ophthalmopathy and Graves' hyperthyroidism. Using its own MiXCR run on the multiplex PCR reads, TCRdb lists one record per CDR3 protein. The repertoire consists of a few hundred thousand distinct CDR3 sequences, with around 19% occurring once and the leading ten covering about 1.4%. The sequenced sample consisted of peripheral blood. The receptors originated from a woman aged 18-29 years with Graves' ophthalmopathy. Both conserved end residues are trimmed from each CDR3. The D gene is left open where the match is weak.

CDR3,D,V,J
ASSRWTGDYGYT,TRBD1,TRBV28,TRBJ1-2
SVVGNTEAF,NA,TRBV29-1,TRBJ1-1
ASSAGGEYTDTQY,NA,TRBV11-2,TRBJ2-3
ASRPLLAGDSYEQY,TRBD2,TRBV28,TRBJ2-7
ATSDSGTTAGELF,TRBD2,TRBV24-1,TRBJ2-2
ASRGGARTEAF,NA,TRBV25-1,TRBJ1-1
ASSFNGYEQY,NA,TRBV7-2,TRBJ2-7
SASNPKGGQPQH,NA,TRBV20-1,TRBJ1-5
ASGLVPGEQY,NA,TRBV12-5,TRBJ2-7
ASSFWGPMETQY,NA,TRBV28,TRBJ2-5
ASSPGTGVSYEQY,TRBD1,TRBV6-2/TRBV6-3,TRBJ2-7
ASTPVGAGAPYEQY,TRBD2,TRBV6-5,TRBJ2-7
ASTLGGPVGNSPLH,NA,TRBV5-5,TRBJ1-6
ASSSLGVGTARSGANVLT,TRBD1,TRBV5-1,TRBJ2-6
ASTGQGMGEQY,NA,TRBV6-6,TRBJ2-7
ASSMGSGQPRH,NA,TRBV19,TRBJ1-5
ASSLVPAQVTQY,NA,TRBV7-2,TRBJ2-5
ASSPRPSALPMNTEAF,NA,TRBV6-2/TRBV6-3,TRBJ1-1
ASSPGRGNSGNTIY,NA,TRBV5-1,TRBJ1-3
ASSLVAGTEY,NA,TRBV7-9,TRBJ2-5
AISDKGNSPLH,NA,TRBV10-3,TRBJ1-6
SVARGANQPQH,NA,TRBV29-1,TRBJ1-5
ASRHRDRRFSNQPQH,TRBD1,TRBV6-4,TRBJ1-5
ASSLGTINQPQH,NA,TRBV12-3/TRBV12-4,TRBJ1-5
ASSLEGVNSPLH,NA,TRBV7-3,TRBJ1-6
ASSEFIAQETQY,NA,TRBV25-1,TRBJ2-5
ASSRGQGTQTQY,TRBD1,TRBV6-2/TRBV6-3,TRBJ2-5
ASSEILRAF,NA,TRBV6-1,TRBJ1-1
ASSLAFGGGETQY,NA,TRBV7-2,TRBJ2-5
ASSLKGGYEQY,NA,TRBV7-3,TRBJ2-7
ASSWSGMETQY,NA,TRBV12-3/TRBV12-4,TRBJ2-5
ASSEGTLNQPQH,NA,TRBV7-9,TRBJ1-5
ASSLGGIGNTEAF,NA,TRBV5-1,TRBJ1-1
ASYGSENIQY,NA,TRBV5-1,TRBJ2-4
ASRAAGNTIY,NA,TRBV12-3/TRBV12-4,TRBJ1-3
ASSTNLRGRNYEQY,TRBD1,TRBV27,TRBJ2-7
AWSVMGQGEGFGGYT,TRBD1,TRBV30,TRBJ1-2
ASSQAEGTSGFYEQY,TRBD2,TRBV4-2,TRBJ2-7
ASSFGALVSYNSPLH,NA,TRBV27,TRBJ1-6
SAWERAVWTQY,NA,TRBV20-1,TRBJ2-5